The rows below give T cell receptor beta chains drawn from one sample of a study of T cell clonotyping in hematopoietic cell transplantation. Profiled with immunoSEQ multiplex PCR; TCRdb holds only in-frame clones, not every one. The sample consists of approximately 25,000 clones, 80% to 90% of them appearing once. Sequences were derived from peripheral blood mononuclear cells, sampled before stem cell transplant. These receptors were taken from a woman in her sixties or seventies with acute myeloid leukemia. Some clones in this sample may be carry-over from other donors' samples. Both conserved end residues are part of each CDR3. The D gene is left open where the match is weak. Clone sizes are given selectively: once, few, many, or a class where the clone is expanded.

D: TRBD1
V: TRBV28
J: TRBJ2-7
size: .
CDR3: CASSLRDRGREYF
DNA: TGTGCCAGCAGTTTAAGGGACAGGGGGCGGGAGTACTTC

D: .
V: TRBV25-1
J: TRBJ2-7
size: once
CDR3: CASSTRGGGPHEQYF
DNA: TGTGCCAGCAGTACCCGGGGAGGGGGCCCTCACGAGCAGTACTTC

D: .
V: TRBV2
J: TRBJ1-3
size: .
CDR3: CASSVGGPSGNTIYF
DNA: TGTGCCAGCAGTGTGGGGGGGCCCTCGGGAAACACCATATATTTT

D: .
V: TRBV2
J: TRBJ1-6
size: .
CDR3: CASSENGGNNSPLHF
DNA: TGTGCCAGCAGTGAGAACGGGGGCAATAATTCACCCCTCCACTTT

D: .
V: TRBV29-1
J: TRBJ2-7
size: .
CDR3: CSGWEDSEQYF
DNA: TGCAGCGGATGGGAGGACAGCGAGCAGTACTTC

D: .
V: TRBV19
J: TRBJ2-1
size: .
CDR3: CASRTGAGTYNEQFF
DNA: TGTGCCAGTAGGACGGGGGCGGGAACCTACAATGAGCAGTTCTTC

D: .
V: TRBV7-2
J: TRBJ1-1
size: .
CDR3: CASSQRRTKNTEAFF
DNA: TGTGCCAGCAGCCAACGGCGCACGAAGAACACTGAAGCTTTCTTT

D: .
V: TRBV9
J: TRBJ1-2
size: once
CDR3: CASSGTNYGYTF
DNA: TGTGCCAGCAGCGGGACTAACTATGGCTACACCTTC

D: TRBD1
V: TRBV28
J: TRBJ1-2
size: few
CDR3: CASSFRDRGSGYTF
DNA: TGTGCCAGCAGTTTCCGGGACAGGGGTTCTGGCTACACCTTC

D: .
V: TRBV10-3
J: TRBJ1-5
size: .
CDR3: CAISEWDWDQPQHF
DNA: TGTGCCATCAGTGAATGGGACTGGGATCAGCCCCAGCATTTT

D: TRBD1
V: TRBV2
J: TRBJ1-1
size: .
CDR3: CASSGQGRMNTEAFF
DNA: TGTGCCAGCAGTGGACAGGGTCGGATGAACACTGAAGCTTTCTTT

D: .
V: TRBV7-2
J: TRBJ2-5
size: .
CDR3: CASSFGGGGETQYF
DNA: TGTGCCAGCAGCTTCGGGGGCGGGGGAGAGACCCAGTACTTC

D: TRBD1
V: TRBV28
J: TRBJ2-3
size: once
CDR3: CASSRDRGVDTQYF
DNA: TGTGCCAGCAGTAGGGACAGGGGGGTCGATACGCAGTATTTT

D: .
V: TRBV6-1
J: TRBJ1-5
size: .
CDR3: CASSLTGNQPQHF
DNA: TGTGCCAGCAGCCTAACGGGAAATCAGCCCCAGCATTTT

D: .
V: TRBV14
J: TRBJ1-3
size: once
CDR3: CASSQDFGIPTIYF
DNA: TGTGCCAGCAGCCAAGATTTTGGCATACCCACCATATATTTT

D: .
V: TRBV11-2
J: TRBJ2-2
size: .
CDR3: CASSLLNTGELFF
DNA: TGTGCCAGCAGCTTACTCAACACCGGGGAGCTGTTTTTT

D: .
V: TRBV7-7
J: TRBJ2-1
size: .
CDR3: CASSLGDYNEQFF
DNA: TGTGCTAGCAGCTTGGGGGACTACAATGAGCAGTTCTTC

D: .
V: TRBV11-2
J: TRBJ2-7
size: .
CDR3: CASSLGPTSQYEQYF
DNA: TGTGCCAGCAGCTTAGGACCCACCAGCCAGTACGAGCAGTACTTC

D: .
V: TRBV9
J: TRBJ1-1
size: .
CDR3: CASSVGRGNTEAFF
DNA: TGTGCCAGCAGCGTAGGCAGGGGAAACACTGAAGCTTTCTTT

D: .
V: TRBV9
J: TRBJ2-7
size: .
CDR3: CASSRTTGALYEQYF
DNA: TGTGCCAGCAGCAGAACCACAGGAGCCCTCTACGAGCAGTACTTC